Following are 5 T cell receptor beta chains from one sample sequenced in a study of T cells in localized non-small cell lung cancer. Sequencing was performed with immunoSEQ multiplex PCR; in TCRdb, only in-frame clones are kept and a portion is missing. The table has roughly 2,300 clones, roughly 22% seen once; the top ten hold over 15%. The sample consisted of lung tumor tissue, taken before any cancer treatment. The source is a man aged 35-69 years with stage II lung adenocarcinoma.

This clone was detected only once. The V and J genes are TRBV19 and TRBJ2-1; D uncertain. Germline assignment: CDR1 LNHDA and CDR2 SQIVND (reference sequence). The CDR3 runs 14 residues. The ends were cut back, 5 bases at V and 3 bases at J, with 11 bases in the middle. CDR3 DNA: TGTGCCAGTAGTGAGGACGGCTACTACAATGAGCAGTTCTTC. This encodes CASSEDGYYNEQFF. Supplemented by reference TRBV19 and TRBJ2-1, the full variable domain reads DGGITQSPKYLFRKEGQNVTLSCEQNLNHDAMYWYRQDPGQGLRLIYYSQIVNDFQKGDIAEGYSVSREKKESFPLTVTSAQKNPTAFYLCASSEDGYYNEQFFGPGTRLTVL.

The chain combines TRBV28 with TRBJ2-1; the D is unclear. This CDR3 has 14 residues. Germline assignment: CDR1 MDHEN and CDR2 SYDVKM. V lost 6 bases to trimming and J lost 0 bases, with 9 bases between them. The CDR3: CASSLKNSYNEQFF. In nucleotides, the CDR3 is TGTGCCAGCAGCCTAAAGAACTCCTACAATGAGCAGTTCTTC.

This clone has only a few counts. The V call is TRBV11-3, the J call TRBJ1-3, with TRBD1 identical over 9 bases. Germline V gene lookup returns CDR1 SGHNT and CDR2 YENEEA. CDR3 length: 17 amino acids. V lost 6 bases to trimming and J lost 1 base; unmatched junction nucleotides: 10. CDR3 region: CASSPSPDRGSGNTIYF. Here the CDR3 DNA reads TGTGCCAGCAGTCCCTCCCCGGACAGGGGATCTGGAAACACCATATATTTT.

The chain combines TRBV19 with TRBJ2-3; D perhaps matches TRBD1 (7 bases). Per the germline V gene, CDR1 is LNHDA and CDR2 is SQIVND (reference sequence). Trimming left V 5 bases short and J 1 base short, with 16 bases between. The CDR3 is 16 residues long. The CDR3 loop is CASSALQGEGTDTQYF. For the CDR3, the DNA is TGTGCCAGTAGTGCCCTCCAGGGGGAGGGCACAGATACGCAGTATTTT.

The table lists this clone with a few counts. The CDR3: CASNLKQGAREQYF. The CDR3 DNA reads as TGTGCCAGCAATTTGAAACAGGGGGCTAGAGAGCAGTACTTC. The chain carries TRBV28 and TRBJ2-7; 9 nucleotides match TRBD1. CDR3 length equals 14 residues. With 7 bases clipped from V and 7 bases from J, the junction kept 11 bases outside the gene matches. Per the germline V gene, CDR1 is MDHEN and CDR2 is SYDVKM.